This paragraph reports one TCR beta chain. Germline lookup yields CDR1 SGHRS and CDR2 YFSETQ. CDR3 length equals 16 residues. Trimming removed 1 base from V and 4 bases from J; junction bases left unmatched: 5. This sample is part of a study of blood T cell repertoires in COVID-19. Looking at the study overall: COVID-19 samples, acute and convalescent, were from the United States, Italy and Spain. T cells, B-cell-depleted T cells, or PBMCs supplied cDNA or gDNA.

As originally analysed: Estimation of nucleated cell counts relied on the amplification of reference gene primers. Sequenced by immunoSEQ multiplex PCR; TCRdb stores in-frame clones only, minus some. Clone size and V and J calls were adopted from that table, with D and trimming inferred from the DNA. The sample has 170,000 or so clones; just over 85% are singletons. The TCR sequence derives from a man in his forties or fifties with active or convalescent COVID-19. V usage is TRBV5-1 and J usage is TRBJ2-3; 11 bases fit TRBD1. Material: peripheral blood. As DNA, the CDR3 is TGCGCCAGCAGCTTGTTAGGGACAGGGGGACCAGATACGCAGTATTTT. This gives the protein CASSLLGTGGPDTQYF.